The rows below give T cell receptor beta chains drawn from one sample of a study of blood T cell repertoires in COVID-19. Here immunoSEQ multiplex PCR was the method, and the copy in TCRdb shows in-frame clones only, minus some. The profile shows roughly 290,000 clones, around 88% of them singletons. The sequencing sample was made of peripheral blood. The receptors originated from a woman under 40 who had recovered from COVID-19. CDR3s include the opening cysteine and the closing phenylalanine or tryptophan. The D gene is left open where the match is weak. Size tells how often a clone was seen (once, few, many) or the class of an expanded clone, and some rows leave it out.

TRBJ2-7	-	TRBV4-1	-	CASSQDPGTYEQYF	TGCGCCAGCAGCCAAGATCCCGGGACCTACGAGCAGTACTTC
TRBJ1-4	TRBD1	TRBV5-1	-	CASSLESPGQGNEKLFF	TGCGCCAGCAGCTTGGAGTCCCCGGGACAGGGTAATGAAAAACTGTTTTTT
TRBJ1-1	-	TRBV11-2	few	CASSLDPRYTEAFF	TGTGCCAGCAGCTTAGATCCGCGTTACACTGAAGCTTTCTTT
TRBJ1-1	-	TRBV10-3	-	CATETGSGTEAFF	TGTGCCACCGAGACAGGTTCTGGCACTGAAGCTTTCTTT
TRBJ1-1	-	TRBV18	once	CASSPELHTEAFF	TGTGCCAGCTCACCAGAGTTACACACTGAAGCTTTCTTT
TRBJ1-1	TRBD1	TRBV15	-	CATSGRTGGYTEAFF	TGTGCCACCAGCGGAAGGACAGGGGGATACACTGAAGCTTTCTTT
TRBJ1-5	TRBD1	TRBV2	-	CASKGAGKSSQPQHF	TGTGCCAGCAAGGGGGCAGGGAAATCCAGTCAGCCCCAGCATTTT
TRBJ1-1	TRBD1	TRBV3-1/TRBV3-2	once	CASSRDREAFF	TGTGCCAGCAGCCGGGACAGAGAAGCTTTCTTT
TRBJ1-4	TRBD1	TRBV7-9	-	CASSPARTGSNEKLFF	TGTGCCAGCAGCCCCGCTCGGACAGGGTCTAATGAAAAACTGTTTTTT
TRBJ1-1	-	TRBV6-1	-	CASSEIGGTNTEAFF	TGTGCCAGCAGTGAAATTGGAGGGACGAACACTGAAGCTTTCTTT
TRBJ2-1	TRBD2	TRBV5-1	-	CASSFRPGLASYNEQFF	TGCGCCAGCAGCTTCCGACCGGGACTAGCGTCCTACAATGAGCAGTTCTTC
TRBJ2-5	TRBD1	TRBV7-9	-	CASSIGRPGQGPNQETQYF	TGTGCCAGCAGCATTGGTCGACCGGGACAGGGGCCCAACCAAGAGACCCAGTACTTC
TRBJ2-3	-	TRBV4-2	-	CASSQDRLVDTQYF	TGTGCCAGCAGCCAAGACCGACTCGTAGATACGCAGTATTTT
TRBJ1-2	TRBD1	TRBV19	-	CASSAGGAVGYTF	TGTGCCAGTAGTGCAGGGGGCGCGGTTGGCTACACCTTC
TRBJ2-7	-	TRBV28	-	CASSSDEQYF	TGTGCCAGTTCTAGCGACGAGCAGTACTTC
TRBJ1-2	TRBD1	TRBV6-5	-	CASSEGQYGYTF	TGTGCCAGCAGCGAGGGACAGTATGGCTACACCTTC
TRBJ1-4	-	TRBV6-2/TRBV6-3	-	CASSTGTSGGLFF	TGTGCCAGCAGTACCGGGACGTCCGGGGGACTGTTTTTT
TRBJ1-2	TRBD1	TRBV28	once	CASSRGTNYGYTF	TGTGCCAGCAGCAGGGGGACTAACTATGGCTACACCTTC
TRBJ2-5	-	TRBV7-2	once	CASSLAWRETQYF	TGTGCCAGCAGCTTAGCATGGAGAGAGACCCAGTACTTC
TRBJ2-2	TRBD2	TRBV7-6	-	CASSLKTSGNTGELFF	TGTGCCAGCAGCTTGAAAACTAGCGGGAACACCGGGGAGCTGTTTTTT
TRBJ2-1	TRBD1	TRBV4-1	-	CASSPGTGGIDEQFF	TGCGCCAGCAGCCCGGGGACAGGGGGCATCGATGAGCAGTTCTTC
TRBJ1-3	-	TRBV12-5	-	CASGAKRSVNSGNTIYF	TGTGCTAGTGGTGCCAAGAGGTCGGTTAACTCTGGAAACACCATATATTTT
TRBJ1-5	TRBD1	TRBV28	-	CASSDTGTGARQPQHF	TGTGCCAGCAGTGATACCGGGACAGGGGCCCGGCAGCCCCAGCATTTT
TRBJ2-1	-	TRBV6-5	-	CASSFTGSSYNEQFF	TGTGCCAGCAGTTTTACAGGGAGCTCCTACAATGAGCAGTTCTTC
TRBJ2-5	-	TRBV4-1	-	CASSLLGGKETQYF	TGCGCCAGCAGCCTTCTTGGGGGGAAGGAGACCCAGTACTTC
TRBJ2-7	-	TRBV2	-	CACRGVPYEQYF	TGTGCCTGCCGAGGAGTCCCCTACGAGCAGTACTTC